The rows below give T cell receptor beta chains drawn from one sample of a study of PD-1 blockade in mismatch repair-deficient tumors. Assay used: immunoSEQ multiplex PCR; TCRdb lists only in-frame clones, some missing. Of about 110,000 clones in the sample, roughly 80% were seen once. Sequencing used peripheral blood, obtained more than 58 weeks after starting pembrolizumab. The receptors come from an adult with mismatch repair-deficient cancer. The CDR3 runs from the conserved cysteine through the conserved F or W. The order of the fields is D gene, V gene, J gene, clone size, CDR3 DNA, CDR3 protein. D genes are given only for firm matches. Clone size appears in some rows only: once, few, many, or a class for an expanded clone.

.	TRBV27	TRBJ1-1	.	TGTGCCAGCAGACCTCACAAAGAGAGCACTGAAGCTTTCTTT	CASRPHKESTEAFF
.	TRBV9	TRBJ2-5	.	TGTGCCAGCAGCGTAGGGGGAAGCCAAGAGACCCAGTACTTC	CASSVGGSQETQYF
.	TRBV19	TRBJ1-1	.	TGTGCCAGTAGTATAGCCGGGGCAGGGGCAAACACTGAAGCTTTCTTT	CASSIAGAGANTEAFF
TRBD2	TRBV6-1	TRBJ2-5	.	TGTGCCAGCAGTGAAGTTAGCGGGAGGGCCTACGAGACCCAGTACTTC	CASSEVSGRAYETQYF
.	TRBV30	TRBJ2-3	.	TGTGCCTGGAGTAGCACAGATACGCAGTATTTT	CAWSSTDTQYF
.	TRBV5-1	TRBJ2-5	.	TGCGCCAGCAGCTTGGACGGGAGATACCAAGAGACCCAGTACTTC	CASSLDGRYQETQYF
.	TRBV30	TRBJ1-5	few	TGTGCCTGGGACCAAGACAGGCGCAATCAGCCCCAGCATTTT	CAWDQDRRNQPQHF
.	TRBV21-1	TRBJ2-4	.	TGTGCCAGCAGCTGGGTCGATAGCGTCAAAAACATTCAGTACTTC	CASSWVDSVKNIQYF
TRBD2	TRBV11-2	TRBJ2-7	.	TGTGCCAGCAGCACTTTAAAGGGGACTAGCGGGAGTTACGAGCAGTACTTC	CASSTLKGTSGSYEQYF
.	TRBV5-4	TRBJ2-3	.	TGTGCCAGCAGCGCCCCCGGCGGGCCTAGCACAGATACGCAGTATTTT	CASSAPGGPSTDTQYF
.	TRBV18	TRBJ2-1	.	TGTGCCAGCTCACCACCTAGCCTACATGAGCAGTTCTTC	CASSPPSLHEQFF
.	TRBV19	TRBJ1-1	.	TGTGCCGTCAAGAAGGACGTGGACACTGAAGCTTTCTTT	CAVKKDVDTEAFF
.	TRBV19	TRBJ1-1	.	TGTGCCAGTAGTCATACCGGGAGGAACACTGAAGCTTTCTTT	CASSHTGRNTEAFF
.	TRBV9	TRBJ2-1	.	TGTGCCAGCAGCGTCGGGGTCAGACAGCCTCAGGACAATGAGCAGTTCTTC	CASSVGVRQPQDNEQFF
TRBD2	TRBV9	TRBJ2-3	.	TGTGCCAGCAGCTTACAGACGGGGGGTACGCAGTATTTT	CASSLQTGGTQYF
TRBD2	TRBV7-3	TRBJ2-2	few	TGTGCCAGCAAGCCTAGCGGAAACACCGGGGAGCTGTTTTTT	CASKPSGNTGELFF
TRBD1	TRBV11-3	TRBJ2-5	.	TGTGCCAGCAGCTTAGACGGACAGGGACAAGAGACCCAGTACTTC	CASSLDGQGQETQYF
.	TRBV30	TRBJ1-2	.	TGTGCCTGGAGCCTTAACTCGGGACACCATGGCTACACCTTC	CAWSLNSGHHGYTF
.	TRBV5-8	TRBJ2-7	.	TGTGCCAGCAGCTTCATTCCAGGGCCTCTAACCTACGAGCAGTACTTC	CASSFIPGPLTYEQYF
.	TRBV19	TRBJ2-5	.	TGTGCCAGTAGCAACCGGGCATTGGTAGTTCGCAGCTTACAAGAGACCCAGTACTTC	CASSNRALVVRSLQETQYF
TRBD1	TRBV19	TRBJ2-1	.	TGTGCCAGTAGATCCGGACAGGGTGGGAATGAGCAGTTCTTC	CASRSGQGGNEQFF
TRBD2	TRBV2	TRBJ2-2	once	TGTGCCAGCAGCCTGACTAGCCCGAACACCGGGGAGCTGTTTTTT	CASSLTSPNTGELFF
TRBD2	TRBV11-2	TRBJ2-1	.	TGTGCCAGCAGCTTCTGGGGGAGGGAGGGCCGAAATGAGCAGTTCTTC	CASSFWGREGRNEQFF
TRBD2	TRBV14	TRBJ2-3	.	TGTGCCAGCAGCCAAGCCCTGACTAGCGGGAGGGATACGCAGTATTTT	CASSQALTSGRDTQYF